Reported below is one TCR beta chain. Those who participated ranged in age from roughly 18 to 89 years and resided in about two dozen US areas. Cohort 3 donors counted as recovered after two negative PCRs, clearance, or resolved symptoms. TCRdb keeps only in-frame clones here, not all; method: immunoSEQ multiplex PCR. The data hold 110,000 to 150,000 clones, with 70% to 90% observed a single time. The data were taken from a study of blood T cell repertoires in COVID-19. Between the trimmed V and J ends, which lost 6 bases and 2 bases, there was a span of 16 bases. Germline V gives CDR1 KGHSH, CDR2 LQKENI. This CDR3 is built from 15 residues.

The receptor was isolated from a man in his fifties or sixties who had recovered from COVID-19. The chain couples TRBV18 to TRBJ1-1; D possibly corresponds to TRBD1 (5 bases). Specimen: PBMCs or T cells enriched from blood (not recorded which). CDR3 in DNA: TGTGCCAGCTCTATTTCGGGGGGAGGCAACACTGAAGCTTTCTTT. It yields the protein CASSISGGGNTEAFF.